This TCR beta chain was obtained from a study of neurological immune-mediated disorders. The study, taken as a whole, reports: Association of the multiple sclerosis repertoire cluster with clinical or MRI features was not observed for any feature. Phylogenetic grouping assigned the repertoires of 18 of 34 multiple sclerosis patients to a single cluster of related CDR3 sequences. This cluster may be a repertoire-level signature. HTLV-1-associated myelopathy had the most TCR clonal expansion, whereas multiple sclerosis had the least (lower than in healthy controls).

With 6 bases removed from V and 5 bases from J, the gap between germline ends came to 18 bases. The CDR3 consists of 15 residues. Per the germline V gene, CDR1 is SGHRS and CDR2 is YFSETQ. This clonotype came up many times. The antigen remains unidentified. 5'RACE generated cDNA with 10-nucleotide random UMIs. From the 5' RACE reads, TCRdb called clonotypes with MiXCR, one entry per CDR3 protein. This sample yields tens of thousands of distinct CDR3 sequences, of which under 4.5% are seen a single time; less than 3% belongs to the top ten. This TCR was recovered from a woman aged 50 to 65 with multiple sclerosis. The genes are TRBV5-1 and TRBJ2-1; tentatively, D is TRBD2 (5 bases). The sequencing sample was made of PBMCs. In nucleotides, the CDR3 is TGCGCCAGCAAGAACGACGAGCGGCCAAACAATGAGCAGTTCTTC. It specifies CASKNDERPNNEQFF.